These 8 T cell receptor beta chains came from one sample sequenced in a study of blood T cell repertoires in COVID-19. TCRdb's copy holds only in-frame clones and misses some; the assay was immunoSEQ multiplex PCR. Among about 250,000 clones, around nine tenths were seen once, and the ten largest hold around 1.5%. The specimen was peripheral blood. All receptors come from an elderly man with acute or convalescent COVID-19.

This clone was detected once. J is TRBJ2-5 and V is TRBV9; D gene uncertain. Trimming removed 0 bases at V and 5 bases at J, with 14 bases between. Germline loops: CDR1 SGDLS, CDR2 YYNGEE. This CDR3 comprises 15 residues. The CDR3 DNA reads as TGTGCCAGCAGCGTAGGCGGCGGCAGAAGGGAGACCCAGTACTTC. Translation: CASSVGGGRRETQYF.

The chain recombines TRBV18 with TRBJ2-1; possible D gene TRBD2, 5 bases. With 6 bases removed from V and 8 bases from J, the gap between germline ends came to 20 bases. The CDR3 loop spans 15 amino acids. Looked up from germline, CDR1 is KGHSH and CDR2 is LQKENI. DNA of the CDR3: TGTGCCAGCTCGCCCACTAGTGGCGATTTTGATGAGCAGTTCTTC. This sequence encodes CASSPTSGDFDEQFF.

V is TRBV3-1 (or the pseudogene TRBV3-2) and J is TRBJ1-5; 9 nucleotides align to TRBD1. The V and J ends lost 4 bases and 6 bases, in that order; junction bases with no gene match: 10. This CDR3 has 16 amino acids. Germline V gene lookup returns CDR1 LGHDT and CDR2 YNNKEL (reference sequence). The CDR3 loop reads CASSPWTGDLSQPQHF. The CDR3 bases are TGTGCCAGCAGCCCATGGACAGGGGATCTGAGTCAGCCCCAGCATTTT.

The gene calls are TRBV5-1 and TRBJ1-1; D is possibly TRBD1 (5 bases). The ends were cut back, 0 bases at V and 5 bases at J, with 20 bases in the middle. Looked up from germline, CDR1 is SGHRS and CDR2 is YFSETQ. This CDR3 contains 17 residues. CDR3 DNA sequence: TGCGCCAGCAGCTTGGCCTGGGCGGGGGGAGTAGAAACTGAAGCTTTCTTT. Its protein product is CASSLAWAGGVETEAFF.

Points on this clone: Within the sample, other DNA sequences also encode this same CDR3. The gene calls are TRBV18 and TRBJ1-1; possible D gene TRBD1, 6 bases. This CDR3 contains 15 residues. V was pared by 0 bases and J by 0 bases, with 8 bases between. Germline V gene data show CDR1 as KGHSH and CDR2 as LQKENI. Here the CDR3 reads CASSPPTGLNTEAFF. The CDR3 region has the DNA TGTGCCAGCTCACCACCGACAGGATTGAACACTGAAGCTTTCTTT.

V gene TRBV25-1 combines with J gene TRBJ2-1, with 8 bases lining up with TRBD1. This CDR3 spans 15 amino acids. The V gene end was trimmed by 2 bases and the J gene end by 2 bases; junction bases not matched to a gene: 2. Germline V CDR1 and CDR2: MGHDK, SYGVNS. This CDR3 is CASSERQGPYNEQFF. CDR3 sequence (DNA): TGTGCCAGCAGTGAACGACAGGGGCCCTACAATGAGCAGTTCTTC.

This clone was found once. The CDR3 DNA reads TGTGCCAGCTCACCACCACTACTCCAGTACTTC. It is translated as CASSPPLLQYF. The chain links TRBV18 to TRBJ2-5; D remains unclear. This CDR3 has 11 residues. Germline CDR1 is KGHSH and CDR2 is LQKENI. Trimming removed 0 bases from V and 10 bases from J, with 6 bases in between.

The V gene is TRBV3-1 (or the pseudogene TRBV3-2), the J gene TRBJ2-1; 12 bases line up with TRBD2. Per the germline V gene, CDR1 is LGHDT and CDR2 is YNNKEL (reference sequence). The CDR3 runs to 17 residues. Losses at the gene ends were 2 bases for V and 3 bases for J; bases not matched to a gene: 5. The CDR3 region has the DNA TGTGCCAGCAGCCAAACAACGGGACTAGCGGGCTACAATGAGCAGTTCTTC. Translation: CASSQTTGLAGYNEQFF.